Following are 26 T cell receptor beta chains from one sample sequenced in a study of vaccination and CD4 T cells after COVID-19. Oncomine TCR Beta short-read sequencing was applied to DNA from cultured CD4+ T cells. Using its own MiXCR run on the PCR reads, TCRdb lists one record per CDR3 protein. The sample consists of under 4,500 distinct CDR3 sequences, around 68% of them appearing once. Their cognate antigens are unknown. This sample's treatment: roughly 11-day PBMC culture with coronavirus spike peptide pools or control peptides (ViraFEST assay). Sequencing input: CD4+ T cells from blood, cultured in vitro. All receptors derive from a human donor who had recovered from COVID-19.

V and J are TRBV20-1 and TRBJ1-2; D possibly corresponds to TRBD1 (5 bases). Trimming cost V 6 bases and J 8 bases, with 19 bases left between them. Germline values: CDR1 DFQATT, CDR2 SNEGSKA (reference sequence). This CDR3 contains 13 residues. CDR3 nucleotide sequence: TGCAGTGCAAGGGCCAGGGAAGGTGGGGGCTACACCTTC. Amino acids: CSARAREGGGYTF.

The chain couples TRBV15 to TRBJ1-2, with a possible D match to TRBD1 (5 bases). This CDR3 is built from 16 residues. The V gene's germline CDR1 is LNHNV and CDR2 YYDKDF (reference sequence). V lost 5 bases and J 4 bases, leaving 20 bases between the germline ends. Written as DNA, the CDR3 is TGTGCCACCAGCCCCCGGGGGGGGGGTGGGATCTATGGCTACACCTTC. Protein sequence: CATSPRGGGGIYGYTF.

This clonotype was counted a single time. V usage is TRBV5-1 and J usage is TRBJ2-7, with TRBD2 identical over 8 bases. The V segment lost 4 bases and the J segment 2 bases; nucleotides outside the gene matches: 8. Germline V CDR1 and CDR2: SGHRS, YFSETQ. The CDR3 consists of 15 residues. The CDR3 is CASSPPGLGPYEQYF. In DNA, the CDR3 is TGCGCCAGCAGCCCGCCGGGACTAGGACCCTACGAGCAGTACTTC.

This clonotype was detected once. One junction end disagrees with the germline gene, perhaps due to a read error. This chain links TRBV6-1 with TRBJ1-5; 8 bases match TRBD1. This CDR3 is built from 15 residues. CDR1 is MNHNS, CDR2 SASEGT, per germline. In DNA, the CDR3 is TGTGCCAGCAGTCCCAGACCAGGGGGCGAGCAGCCCCGGCATTTT. Translated: CASSPRPGGEQPRHF.

This clonotype was seen a handful of times. The gene calls are TRBV24-1 and TRBJ1-2; D might be TRBD1 (5 bases). The ends were cut back, 3 bases at V and 8 bases at J, with 12 bases in the middle. Germline CDR1 is KGHDR and CDR2 is SFDVKD. The CDR3 loop spans 13 amino acids. CDR3 region: CATSDGARGGYTF. CDR3 sequence (DNA): TGTGCCACCAGTGATGGGGCGAGGGGCGGCTACACCTTC.

The chain is built from TRBV5-1 and TRBJ2-3, with TRBD1 identical over 7 bases. V lost 5 bases to trimming and J lost 6 bases; unmatched junction nucleotides: 9. Germline values: CDR1 SGHRS, CDR2 YFSETQ. CDR3 length equals 14 residues. The CDR3 coding sequence is TGCGCCAGCAGTAGTGACAGGGTCTGGGATACGCAGTATTTT. Its protein is CASSSDRVWDTQYF.

V is TRBV20-1 and J is TRBJ2-2; 8 nucleotides line up with TRBD2. This CDR3 has 14 amino acids. V lost 6 bases, J lost 1 base, and 4 bases stayed unmatched. In germline, CDR1 is DFQATT, CDR2 SNEGSKA (reference sequence). The CDR3 DNA reads as TGCAGTGCAGCCGGGACTAGGAACACCGGGGAGCTGTTTTTT. Its protein is CSAAGTRNTGELFF.

V gene TRBV18 combines with J gene TRBJ2-6; unclear D gene. This CDR3 contains 15 residues. The germline V gene has CDR1 KGHSH and CDR2 LQKENI. V lost 0 bases and J lost 0, with 3 bases in between. The CDR3, as DNA: TGTGCCAGCTCACCACCGGACTCTGGGGCCAACGTCCTGACTTTC. Its protein product is CASSPPDSGANVLTF.

This clonotype was seen only a few times. This rearrangement joins TRBV7-3 to TRBJ1-6; 8 bases are a match to TRBD1. CDR3 size: 15 residues. The germline gives CDR1 SGHTA, CDR2 FQGTGA. Losses at the gene ends were 4 bases for V and 7 bases for J; bases not matched to a gene: 6. CDR3 sequence: CASSSSPGGNSPLHF. The CDR3 DNA sequence: TGTGCCAGCAGCTCTTCCCCAGGGGGCAATTCACCCCTCCACTTT.

The rearrangement uses TRBV5-6 and TRBJ1-1; 8 nucleotides match TRBD1. The CDR3 runs 19 residues. V dropped 0 bases and J dropped 1; count of bases not matched to a gene: 14. CDR1 is SGHDT, CDR2 YYEEEE, per germline. The chain's CDR3 is CASSLAANRGMRANTEAFF. The CDR3 nucleotides are TGTGCCAGCAGCTTGGCCGCGAACAGGGGGATGCGGGCGAACACTGAAGCTTTCTTT.

V gene TRBV20-1 combines with J gene TRBJ1-1, with no clear D. The V gene lost 1 base and the J gene lost 4 bases, with 10 bases spanning the gap. The germline V gene has CDR1 DFQATT and CDR2 SNEGSKA (reference sequence). The CDR3 sequence is 13 residues long. The CDR3 spells CSARGGTVTEAFF. CDR3 nucleotide sequence: TGCAGTGCTAGAGGGGGAACAGTCACTGAAGCTTTCTTT.

This clonotype was recorded a few times. This chain connects TRBV15 to TRBJ1-5; weak D call: TRBD1 (6 bases). CDR3 length equals 17 residues. The germline gives CDR1 LNHNV, CDR2 YYDKDF (reference sequence). V shed 2 bases and J shed 0 bases, with 14 bases lying between them. The CDR3: CATSRSGQMYSNQPQHF. In DNA form, the CDR3 reads TGTGCCACCAGCAGATCTGGACAGATGTATAGCAATCAGCCCCAGCATTTT.

Points on this clonotype: A read error is likely, as this CDR3 ends without the conserved phenylalanine or tryptophan. This chain joins TRBV7-2 and TRBJ1-2; D is unclear. The V and J ends lost 1 base and 2 bases respectively, with 2 bases between them. The CDR3 sequence is 12 residues long. The germline CDR1 and CDR2 sequences are SGHTA and FQGNSA. The CDR3 loop reads CASSLENYGYTS. The CDR3 DNA reads as TGTGCCAGCAGCTTAGAGAACTATGGCTACACCTCC.

This clonotype came up once. CDR3 DNA sequence: TGCGCCAGCAGCCAGGTAGCGGGGGGGCCGGCAGATACGCAGTATTTT. This translates into CASSQVAGGPADTQYF. The J gene is TRBJ2-3, the V gene TRBV4-3, with TRBD2 matching 11 bases. CDR3 length: 16 amino acids. Germline values: CDR1 LGHNA, CDR2 YSLEER. J was trimmed by 4 bases and V by 3 bases; bases with no gene match: 6.

The chain uses TRBV7-9 and TRBJ2-2; D ambiguous. The CDR3 is made up of 12 amino acids. Trimming left V 0 bases short and J 6 bases short, with 2 bases between. Germline lookup yields CDR1 SEHNR and CDR2 FQNEAQ (reference sequence). Written as DNA, the CDR3 is TGTGCCAGCAGCTTAGCCGCCGGGGAGCTGTTTTTT. The encoded protein is CASSLAAGELFF.

This clonotype was counted a single time. This chain uses TRBV7-9 with TRBJ2-1, with a weak D call TRBD1 (6 bases). The CDR3 is made up of 13 amino acids. CDR1 and CDR2 from the germline V gene are SEHNR and FQNEAQ (reference sequence). Trimming cost V 0 bases and J 6 bases, with 6 bases left between them. The CDR3 region is CASSLAGGNEQFF. The CDR3 bases are TGTGCCAGCAGCTTAGCAGGGGGCAATGAGCAGTTCTTC.

The chain is built from TRBV6-1 and TRBJ1-5, with 8 nucleotides matching TRBD1. Unmatched junction bases numbered 6, after V lost 5 bases and J lost 6 bases. Germline V gene sequence: CDR1 MNHNS, CDR2 SASEGT. The CDR3 is made up of 14 amino acids. CDR3 sequence (DNA): TGTGCCAGCAGTAGGACAGGGAACGGTCAGCCCCAGCATTTT. Translated, it gives CASSRTGNGQPQHF.

The chain joins TRBV6-1 to TRBJ2-7, with 7 positions matching TRBD1. This CDR3 comprises 15 residues. Trimming removed 5 bases from V and 9 bases from J; junction bases left unmatched: 16. Germline loops: CDR1 MNHNS, CDR2 SASEGT. The CDR3 is CASSPRQGWSAGQYF. CDR3 sequence (DNA): TGTGCCAGCAGTCCGCGACAGGGTTGGAGCGCCGGGCAGTACTTC.

The chain recombines TRBV20-1 with TRBJ2-5; 16 nucleotides align to TRBD2. Per germline, CDR1 DFQATT and CDR2 SNEGSKA (reference sequence). Trimming removed 2 bases from V and 6 bases from J; junction bases left unmatched: 12. The CDR3 runs to 18 residues. DNA of the CDR3: TGCAGTGCTAGATCCGGGACTAGCGGGGGGGCCGTGGTGAAGACCCAGTACTTC. Encoded protein: CSARSGTSGGAVVKTQYF.

The chain has TRBV5-4 and TRBJ2-1; no definite D call. This CDR3 comprises 12 residues. Germline values: CDR1 SGHNT, CDR2 YYREEE (reference sequence). V lost 7 bases and J lost 6, with 11 bases in between. Written as DNA, the CDR3 is TGTGCCAGCGGCCCCCTCGGCAATGAGCAGTTCTTC. It codes for CASGPLGNEQFF.

The V call is TRBV2, the J call TRBJ1-2; a weak D match, TRBD1 (6 bases). The ends were cut back, 10 bases at V and 3 bases at J, with 15 bases in the middle. The CDR3 runs to 13 residues. CDR1 SNHLY and CDR2 FYNNEI come from the germline V gene. CDR3 in DNA: TGTGCCATCCTACAGGGCATGGACTATGGCTACACCTTC. It codes for CAILQGMDYGYTF.

The chain links TRBV10-2 to TRBJ1-5, with TRBD1 as a possible D gene (5 bases). This CDR3 spans 15 amino acids. Looked up from germline, CDR1 is WSHSY and CDR2 is SAAADI. Trimming shortened V by 2 bases and J by 5 bases, and 13 bases separated the two germline ends. The CDR3 region is CASSEDWGSHQPQHF. The DNA of the CDR3 is TGCGCCAGCAGTGAGGATTGGGGCTCCCATCAGCCCCAGCATTTT.

The V gene is TRBV21-1, the J gene TRBJ1-2; the table names TRBD1, a call not compared with the DNA. TRBV21-1 counts as a pseudogene. This CDR3 is 13 amino acids long. This CDR3 is CASMGHLNYGYTF. In DNA form, the CDR3 reads TGTGCCAGCATGGGACACCTTAACTATGGCTACACCTTC.

The rearrangement links TRBV30 to TRBJ1-6; TRBD1 is a possible D gene (5 bases). Trimming cost V 5 bases and J 5 bases, with 16 bases left between them. This CDR3 has 15 residues. CDR1 is GTSNPN and CDR2 is SVGIG in the germline V gene (reference sequence). CDR3 protein: CAWSHDSINNSPLHF. CDR3 DNA: TGTGCCTGGTCCCACGACAGCATTAATAATTCACCCCTCCACTTT.

The rearrangement joins TRBV6-2 or TRBV6-3 to TRBJ1-6; D gene uncertain. V was pared by 5 bases and J by 8 bases, with 7 bases between. This CDR3 is built from 12 residues. Germline CDR1 reads MNHEY; CDR2 reads SVGEGT. CDR3 region: CASSEADSPLHF. The CDR3, as DNA: TGTGCCAGCAGTGAGGCAGATTCACCCCTCCACTTT.

This rearrangement joins TRBV2 to TRBJ1-5; D is ambiguous. Germline loops: CDR1 SNHLY, CDR2 FYNNEI. This CDR3 comprises 13 residues. Trimming removed 4 bases at V and 6 bases at J, with 10 bases between. CDR3 loop: CASSVGGPQPQHF. The DNA for the CDR3 is TGTGCCAGCAGTGTGGGAGGGCCTCAGCCCCAGCATTTT.